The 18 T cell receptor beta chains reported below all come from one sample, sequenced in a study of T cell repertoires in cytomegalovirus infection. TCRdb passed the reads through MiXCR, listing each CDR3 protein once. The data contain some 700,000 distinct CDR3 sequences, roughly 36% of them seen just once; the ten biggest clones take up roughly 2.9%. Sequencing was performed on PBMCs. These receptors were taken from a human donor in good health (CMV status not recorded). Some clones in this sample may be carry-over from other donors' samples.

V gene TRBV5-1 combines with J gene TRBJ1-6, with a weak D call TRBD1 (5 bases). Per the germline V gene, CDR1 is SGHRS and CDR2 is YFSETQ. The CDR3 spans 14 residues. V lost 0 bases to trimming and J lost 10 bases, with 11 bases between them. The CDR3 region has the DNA TGCGCCAGCAGCTTGGTTGGGGCCAAGTCACCCCTCCACTTT. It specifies CASSLVGAKSPLHF.

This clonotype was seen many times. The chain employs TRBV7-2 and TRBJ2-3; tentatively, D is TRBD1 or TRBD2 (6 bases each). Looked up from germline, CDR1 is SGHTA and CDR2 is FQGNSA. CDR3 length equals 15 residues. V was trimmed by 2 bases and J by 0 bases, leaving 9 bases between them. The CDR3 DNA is TGTGCCAGCAGCTTAAGGGGGGCCAGCACAGATACGCAGTATTTT. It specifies CASSLRGASTDTQYF. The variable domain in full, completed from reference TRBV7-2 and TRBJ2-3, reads GAGVSQSPSNKVTEKGKDVELRCDPISGHTALYWYRQSLGQGLEFLIYFQGNSAPDKSGLPSDRFSAERTGGSVSTLTIQRTQQEDSAVYLCASSLRGASTDTQYFGPGTRLTVL.

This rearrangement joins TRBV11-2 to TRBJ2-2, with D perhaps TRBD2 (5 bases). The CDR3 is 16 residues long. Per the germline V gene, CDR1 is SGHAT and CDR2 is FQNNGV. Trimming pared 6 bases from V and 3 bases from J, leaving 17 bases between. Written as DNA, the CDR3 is TGTGCCAGCAGTCCAACGACTACCGGGTACACCGGGGAGCTGTTTTTT. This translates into CASSPTTTGYTGELFF.

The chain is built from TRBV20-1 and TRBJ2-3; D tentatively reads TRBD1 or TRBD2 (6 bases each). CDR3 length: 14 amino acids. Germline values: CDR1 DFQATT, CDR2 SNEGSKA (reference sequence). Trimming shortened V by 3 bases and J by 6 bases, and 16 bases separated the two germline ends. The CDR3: CSASGRGLSDTQYF. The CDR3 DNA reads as TGCAGTGCTAGTGGCAGGGGACTTTCCGATACGCAGTATTTT.

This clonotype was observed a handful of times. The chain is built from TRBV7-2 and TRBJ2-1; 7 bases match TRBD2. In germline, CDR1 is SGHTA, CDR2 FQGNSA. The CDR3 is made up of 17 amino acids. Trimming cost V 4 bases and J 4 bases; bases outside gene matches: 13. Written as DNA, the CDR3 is TGTGCCAGCAGCTGGGTCGTTGCGGGGGTCGGGTACAATGAGCAGTTCTTC. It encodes CASSWVVAGVGYNEQFF.

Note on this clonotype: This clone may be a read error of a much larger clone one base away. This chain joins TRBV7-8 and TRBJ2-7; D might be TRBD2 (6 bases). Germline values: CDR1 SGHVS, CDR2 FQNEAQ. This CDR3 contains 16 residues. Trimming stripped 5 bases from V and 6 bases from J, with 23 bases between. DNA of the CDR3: TGTGCCAGCAGCGTAGACTCGGGAGACATTGTAGGCGAGCAGTACTTC. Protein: CASSVDSGDIVGEQYF.

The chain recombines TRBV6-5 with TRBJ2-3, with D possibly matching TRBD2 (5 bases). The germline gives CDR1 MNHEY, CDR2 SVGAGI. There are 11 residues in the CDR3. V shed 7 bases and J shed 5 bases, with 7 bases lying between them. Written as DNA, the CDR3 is TGTGCCAGCAAGCGGCAAGATACGCAGTATTTT. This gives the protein CASKRQDTQYF.

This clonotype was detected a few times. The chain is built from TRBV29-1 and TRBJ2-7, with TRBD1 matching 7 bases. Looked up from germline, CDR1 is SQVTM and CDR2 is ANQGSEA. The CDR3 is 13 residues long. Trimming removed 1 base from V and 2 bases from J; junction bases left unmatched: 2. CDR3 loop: CSVEGQGPYEQYF. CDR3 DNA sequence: TGCAGCGTTGAAGGACAGGGACCCTACGAGCAGTACTTC.

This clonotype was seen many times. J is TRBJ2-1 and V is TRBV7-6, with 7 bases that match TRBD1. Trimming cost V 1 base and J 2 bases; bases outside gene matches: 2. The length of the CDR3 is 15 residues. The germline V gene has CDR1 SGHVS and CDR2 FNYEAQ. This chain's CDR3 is CASSLEGATYNEQFF. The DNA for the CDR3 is TGTGCCAGCAGCTTAGAGGGGGCAACCTACAATGAGCAGTTCTTC.

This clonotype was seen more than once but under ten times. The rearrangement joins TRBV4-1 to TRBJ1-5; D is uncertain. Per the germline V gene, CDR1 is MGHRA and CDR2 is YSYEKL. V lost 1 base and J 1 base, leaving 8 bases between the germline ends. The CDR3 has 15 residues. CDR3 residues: CASSQGPGSNQPQHF. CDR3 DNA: TGCGCCAGCAGCCAAGGGCCAGGAAGCAATCAGCCCCAGCATTTT.

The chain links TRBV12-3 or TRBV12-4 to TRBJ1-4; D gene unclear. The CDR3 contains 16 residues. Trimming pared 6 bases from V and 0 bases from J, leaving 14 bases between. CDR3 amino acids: CASSPPRGSTNEKLFF. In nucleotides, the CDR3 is TGTGCCAGCAGCCCTCCCCGGGGATCAACTAATGAAAAACTGTTTTTT.

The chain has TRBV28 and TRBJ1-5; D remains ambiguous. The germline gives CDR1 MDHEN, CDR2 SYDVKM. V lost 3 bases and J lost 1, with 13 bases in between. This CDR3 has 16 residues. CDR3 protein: CASSFGLMMSNQPQHF. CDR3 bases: TGTGCCAGCAGTTTCGGGCTCATGATGAGCAATCAGCCCCAGCATTTT. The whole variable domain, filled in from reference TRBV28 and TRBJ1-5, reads DVKVTQSSRYLVKRTGEKVFLECVQDMDHENMFWYRQDPGLGLRLIYFSYDVKMKEKGDIPEGYSVSREKKERFSLILESASTNQTSMYLCASSFGLMMSNQPQHFGDGTRLSIL.

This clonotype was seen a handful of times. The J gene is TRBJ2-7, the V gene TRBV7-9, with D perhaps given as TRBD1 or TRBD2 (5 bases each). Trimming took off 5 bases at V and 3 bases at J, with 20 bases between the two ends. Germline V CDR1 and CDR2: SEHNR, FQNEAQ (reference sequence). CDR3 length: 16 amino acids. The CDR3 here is CASSPRTGPTFYEQYF. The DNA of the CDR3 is TGTGCCAGCAGCCCCAGGACGGGGCCTACTTTCTACGAGCAGTACTTC.

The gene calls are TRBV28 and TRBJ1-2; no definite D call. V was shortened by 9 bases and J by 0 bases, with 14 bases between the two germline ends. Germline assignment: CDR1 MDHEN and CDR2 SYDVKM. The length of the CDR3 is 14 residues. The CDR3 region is CASLNYGPNYGYTF. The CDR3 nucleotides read TGTGCCAGTCTCAATTACGGGCCTAACTATGGCTACACCTTC.

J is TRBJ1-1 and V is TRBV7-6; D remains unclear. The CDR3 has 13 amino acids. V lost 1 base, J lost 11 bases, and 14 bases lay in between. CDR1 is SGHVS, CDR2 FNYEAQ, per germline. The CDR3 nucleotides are TGTGCCAGCAGCTTAGGCGAGCGACGGGAGGCTTTCTTT. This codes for CASSLGERREAFF.

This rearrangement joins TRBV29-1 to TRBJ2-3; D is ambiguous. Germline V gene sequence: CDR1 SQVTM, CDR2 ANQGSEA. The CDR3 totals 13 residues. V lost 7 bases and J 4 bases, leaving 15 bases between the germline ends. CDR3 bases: TGCAGCGCCTCTGGTCGGACGGCAGATACGCAGTATTTT. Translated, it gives CSASGRTADTQYF.

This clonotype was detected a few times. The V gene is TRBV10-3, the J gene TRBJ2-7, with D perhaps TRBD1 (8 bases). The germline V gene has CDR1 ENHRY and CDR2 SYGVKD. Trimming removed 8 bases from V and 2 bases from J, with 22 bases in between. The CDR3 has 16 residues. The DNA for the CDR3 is TGTGCCATCTCCGGTGTCGACAGGGGAGGGACCTACGAGCAGTACTTC. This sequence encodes CAISGVDRGGTYEQYF.

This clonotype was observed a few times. The CDR3 DNA reads as TGTGCCAGCAGTTTGGGCCTGTTAGTTGAAGCTTTCTTT. Its protein is CASSLGLLVEAFF. V gene TRBV6-2 or TRBV6-3 combines with J gene TRBJ1-1; the D is unclear. The CDR3 loop spans 13 amino acids. CDR1 MNHEY and CDR2 SVGEGT come from the germline V gene. V lost 4 bases to trimming and J lost 7 bases, with 13 bases between them.